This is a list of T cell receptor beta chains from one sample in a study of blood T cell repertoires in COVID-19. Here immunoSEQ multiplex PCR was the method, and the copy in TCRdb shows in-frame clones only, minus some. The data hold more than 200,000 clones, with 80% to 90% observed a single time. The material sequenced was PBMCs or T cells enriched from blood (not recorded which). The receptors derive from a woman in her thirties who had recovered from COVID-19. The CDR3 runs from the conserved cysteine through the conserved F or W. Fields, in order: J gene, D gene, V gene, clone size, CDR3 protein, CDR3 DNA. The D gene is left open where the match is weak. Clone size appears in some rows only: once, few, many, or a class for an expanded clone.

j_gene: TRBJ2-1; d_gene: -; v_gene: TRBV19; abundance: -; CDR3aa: CASSIIQNEQFF; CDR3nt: TGTGCCAGTAGTATAATCCAGAATGAGCAGTTCTTC
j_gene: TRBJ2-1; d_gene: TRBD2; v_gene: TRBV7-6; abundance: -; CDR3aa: CASSLPLAGGVSYNEQFF; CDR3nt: TGTGCCAGCAGCTTACCCCTAGCGGGAGGAGTCTCCTACAATGAGCAGTTCTTC
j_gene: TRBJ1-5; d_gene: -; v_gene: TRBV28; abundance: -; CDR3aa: CASSLGGSHTQPQHF; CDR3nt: TGTGCCAGCAGTTTAGGCGGGAGCCACACACAGCCCCAGCATTTT
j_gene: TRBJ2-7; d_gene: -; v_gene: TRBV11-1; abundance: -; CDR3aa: CASSFIQDSSYEQYF; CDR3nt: TGTGCCAGCAGCTTTATCCAAGACAGCTCCTACGAGCAGTACTTC
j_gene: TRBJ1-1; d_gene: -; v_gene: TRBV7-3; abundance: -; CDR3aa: CASSLIGGGMNTEAFF; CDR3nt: TGTGCCAGCAGCTTAATCGGAGGTGGCATGAACACTGAAGCTTTCTTT
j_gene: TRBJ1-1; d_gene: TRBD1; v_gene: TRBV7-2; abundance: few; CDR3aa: CASSQNRGNTEAFF; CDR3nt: TGTGCCAGCAGCCAAAACAGGGGGAACACTGAAGCTTTCTTT
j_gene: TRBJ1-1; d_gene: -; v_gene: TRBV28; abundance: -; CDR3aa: CASRAIGGRTEAFF; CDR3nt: TGTGCCAGCAGGGCCATCGGGGGGCGGACTGAAGCTTTCTTT
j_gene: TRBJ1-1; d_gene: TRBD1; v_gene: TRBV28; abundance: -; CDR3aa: CASSSTPGQMNTEAFF; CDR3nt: TGTGCCAGCAGCTCGACGCCGGGACAGATGAACACTGAAGCTTTCTTT
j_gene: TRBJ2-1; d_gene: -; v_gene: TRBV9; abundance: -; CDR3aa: CASSSGDYYNEQFF; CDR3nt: TGTGCCAGCAGCTCCGGGGATTACTACAATGAGCAGTTCTTC
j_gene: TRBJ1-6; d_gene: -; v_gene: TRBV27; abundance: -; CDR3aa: CASSPGGVRNSPLHF; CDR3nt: TGTGCCAGCAGCCCCGGAGGGGTTAGAAATTCACCCCTCCACTTT
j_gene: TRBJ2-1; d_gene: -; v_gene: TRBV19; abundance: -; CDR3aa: CASSIMTKQFF; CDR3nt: TGTGCCAGTAGTATTATGACTAAGCAGTTCTTC
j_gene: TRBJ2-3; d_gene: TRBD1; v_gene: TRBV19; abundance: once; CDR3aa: CASSRGQARTDTQYF; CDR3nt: TGTGCCAGTAGTAGGGGACAGGCCCGCACAGATACGCAGTATTTT
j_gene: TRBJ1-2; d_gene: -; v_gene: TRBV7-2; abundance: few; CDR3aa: CASSFERGRIYTF; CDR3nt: TGTGCCAGCAGCTTTGAGCGGGGGCGAATCTACACCTTC
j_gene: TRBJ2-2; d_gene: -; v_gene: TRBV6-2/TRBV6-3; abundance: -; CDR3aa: CASSIHGGGNTGELFF; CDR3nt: TGTGCCAGCAGTATACACGGAGGGGGCAACACCGGGGAGCTGTTTTTT
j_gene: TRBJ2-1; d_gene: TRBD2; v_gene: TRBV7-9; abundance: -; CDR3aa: CASSLRSGRGGRASNEQFF; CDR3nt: TGTGCCAGCAGCTTAAGGAGTGGGAGAGGCGGGAGGGCGAGTAATGAGCAGTTCTTC
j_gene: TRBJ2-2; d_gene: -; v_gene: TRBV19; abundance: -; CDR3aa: CASRFRQASTGELFF; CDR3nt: TGTGCCAGTAGGTTTCGCCAGGCGAGTACCGGGGAGCTGTTTTTT
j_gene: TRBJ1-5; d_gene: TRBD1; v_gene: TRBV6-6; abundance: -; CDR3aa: CASSYKDRVGQPQHF; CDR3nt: TGTGCCAGCAGTTACAAGGACAGGGTTGGGCAGCCCCAGCATTTT
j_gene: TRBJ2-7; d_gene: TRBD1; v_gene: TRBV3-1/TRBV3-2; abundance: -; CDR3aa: CASSQSPGGYEQYF; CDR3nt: TGTGCCAGCAGCCAATCACCAGGGGGCTACGAGCAGTACTTC
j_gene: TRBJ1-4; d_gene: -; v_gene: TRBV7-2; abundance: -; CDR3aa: CASSLRGNDFGNEKLFF; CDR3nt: TGTGCCAGCAGCTTGAGGGGGAACGACTTCGGTAATGAAAAACTGTTTTTT
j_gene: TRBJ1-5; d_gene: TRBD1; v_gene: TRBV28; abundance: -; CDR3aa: CASQQGGIGNQPQHF; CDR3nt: TGTGCCAGCCAACAGGGGGGGATAGGCAATCAGCCCCAGCATTTT
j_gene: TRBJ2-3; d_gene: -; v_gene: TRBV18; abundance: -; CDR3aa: CASSPLARGSTDTQYF; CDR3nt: TGTGCCAGCTCACCACTAGCGCGAGGCAGCACAGATACGCAGTATTTT
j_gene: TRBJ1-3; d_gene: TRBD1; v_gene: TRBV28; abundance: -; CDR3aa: CASSSPTGYGNTIYF; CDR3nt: TGTGCCAGCAGTTCGCCGACAGGGTATGGAAACACCATATATTTT
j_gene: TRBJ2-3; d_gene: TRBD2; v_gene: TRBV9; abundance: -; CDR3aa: CASSVVAGGFTDTQYF; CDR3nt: TGTGCCAGCAGCGTAGTTGCGGGAGGTTTCACAGATACGCAGTATTTT